Listed here are 25 T cell receptor beta chains from one sample, sequenced in a study of CD8 T cells in ankylosing spondylitis (dated by TCRdb to the late 2010s). Overall results and qualifications from the work: Blood from ankylosing spondylitis patients appeared to be characterized by a TCR beta motif composed of roughly 8 highly homologous amino acid variants.

The library came from 5' RACE. Sequenced using an Illumina HiSeq 2500. TCRdb cleaned the public reads at Q25 with fastp, built clones with MiXCR and kept in-frame beta chains. Records with the same CDR3 protein are collapsed into one entry carrying the most frequent genes and DNA. Recorded for this sample are fewer than 500,000 distinct CDR3 sequences; around 26% of them occurred a single time. The ten top clones hold 0.75% to 0.9% of the sample. Their target antigens are unknown. Sample: blood, either unsorted or a sorted T cell fraction (not recorded which). The receptors were sampled from a male donor with ankylosing spondylitis.

The sample holds many counts of this clonotype. V and J are TRBV20-1 and TRBJ1-2; D is perhaps TRBD1 (6 bases). The germline V and J ends were trimmed by 1 base and 5 bases, with 23 bases remaining between them. This CDR3 comprises 17 residues. Germline-derived CDR1 and CDR2 are DFQATT and SNEGSKA (reference sequence). As DNA, the CDR3 is TGCAGTGCTAGAGCCCTAAGGGGGACAAAATTAGGGTATGGCTACACCTTC. Translating gives CSARALRGTKLGYGYTF.

The CDR3 protein is CASRPPYTEAFF. CDR3 DNA: TGTGCCAGCAGGCCCCCATACACTGAAGCTTTCTTT. The chain recombines TRBV9 with TRBJ1-1; D is unclear. The length of the CDR3 is 12 residues. CDR1 is SGDLS, CDR2 YYNGEE, per germline. Trimming shortened V by 5 bases and J by 3 bases, and 8 bases separated the two germline ends.

In this sample, this clonotype turned up a few times. The V and J genes are TRBV20-1 and TRBJ2-3; D possibly matches TRBD1 or TRBD2 (6 bases each). Trimming removed 0 bases from V and 4 bases from J, with 11 bases in between. The CDR3 is 14 residues long. The germline gives CDR1 DFQATT, CDR2 SNEGSKA (reference sequence). The CDR3 spells CSARDLRGADTQYF. Here the CDR3 DNA reads TGCAGTGCTAGAGATCTAAGGGGGGCAGATACGCAGTATTTT.

The V and J genes are TRBV15 and TRBJ2-3; D is ambiguous. Trimming took off 3 bases at V and 8 bases at J, with 9 bases between the two ends. This CDR3 is built from 12 residues. Per the germline V gene, CDR1 is LNHNV and CDR2 is YYDKDF (reference sequence). The CDR3, as DNA: TGTGCCACCAGCAGTATGGGAAGTACGCAGTATTTT. Its translation is CATSSMGSTQYF.

This clonotype was seen only a few times. This chain connects TRBV3-1 to TRBJ2-7; a weak D match, TRBD1 (6 bases). The length of the CDR3 is 15 residues. Trimming stripped 4 bases from V and 0 bases from J, with 13 bases between. Looked up from germline, CDR1 is LGHDT and CDR2 is YNNKEL (reference sequence). The CDR3 sequence: CASSPRQASSYEQYF. The DNA of the CDR3 is TGTGCCAGCAGCCCTCGACAGGCTAGCTCCTACGAGCAGTACTTC.

This clonotype was picked up a small number of times. The chain carries TRBV11-2 and TRBJ2-1, with 12 bases aligning to TRBD2. Per the germline V gene, CDR1 is SGHAT and CDR2 is FQNNGV. The CDR3 is 18 residues long. J gave up 2 bases and V 0 bases, and 5 bases lay outside the gene matches. The DNA of the CDR3 is TGTGCCAGCAGCTTAGAGGCTAGCGGGAGGGTCGCCTACAATGAGCAGTTCTTC. It yields the protein CASSLEASGRVAYNEQFF. Combining the CDR3 with reference TRBV11-2 and TRBJ2-1 gives the whole variable domain EAGVAQSPRYKIIEKRQSVAFWCNPISGHATLYWYQQILGQGPKLLIQFQNNGVVDDSQLPKDRFSAERLKGVDSTLKIQPAKLEDSAVYLCASSLEASGRVAYNEQFFGPGTRLTVL.

In its sample, this clonotype was seen once. The chain combines TRBV7-2 with TRBJ2-2, with 10 bases aligning to TRBD2. The ends lost 6 bases at V and 6 bases at J; junction bases unmatched: 4. The germline V gene encodes CDR1 SGHTA and CDR2 FQGNSA. This CDR3 region has 14 residues. As DNA, the CDR3 is TGTGCCAGCAGGAGCGGGAGGGAGGCCGGGGAGCTGTTTTTT. Protein sequence: CASRSGREAGELFF.

V usage is TRBV12-3 or TRBV12-4 and J usage is TRBJ1-3; TRBD1 aligns across 7 bases. The CDR3 is made up of 16 amino acids. V was pared by 10 bases and J by 0 bases, with 12 bases of the junction left unmatched. CDR3 sequence (DNA): TGTGCCATCGGATGGAGGGGGCTTAGCTCTGGAAACACCATATATTTT. It yields the protein CAIGWRGLSSGNTIYF.

This clonotype has only a few counts. This sequence joins TRBV7-2 and TRBJ2-5, with D maybe TRBD2 (5 bases). The CDR3 length is 13 residues. Between the trimmed V and J ends, which lost 1 base and 8 bases, there was a span of 11 bases. The germline V gene encodes CDR1 SGHTA and CDR2 FQGNSA. The CDR3 protein is CASSLGSTGTQYF. CDR3 nucleotides: TGTGCCAGCAGCTTAGGAAGCACGGGAACCCAGTACTTC.

This clonotype was picked up a small number of times. The chain combines TRBV12-3 or TRBV12-4 with TRBJ2-5; 7 nucleotides line up with TRBD2. Unmatched junction bases numbered 8, after V lost 6 bases and J lost 1 base. This CDR3 region has 15 residues. This chain's CDR3 is CASSRGASGQETQYF. The CDR3, as DNA: TGTGCCAGCAGCCGAGGGGCTAGCGGCCAAGAGACCCAGTACTTC.

The V gene is TRBV5-1, the J gene TRBJ2-5; D may be TRBD1 (5 bases). V lost 3 bases, J lost 5 bases, and 11 bases lay in between. This CDR3 spans 13 amino acids. Germline V gene lookup returns CDR1 SGHRS and CDR2 YFSETQ. Here the CDR3 reads CASSWGSAETQYF. As DNA, the CDR3 is TGCGCCAGCAGCTGGGGCTCGGCGGAGACCCAGTACTTC.

In this sample, this clonotype turned up a few times. J is TRBJ1-2 and V is TRBV5-1; D call uncertain. There are 13 residues in the CDR3. Germline V gene sequence: CDR1 SGHRS, CDR2 YFSETQ. V lost 4 bases, J lost 3 bases, and 10 bases lay in between. Here the CDR3 DNA reads TGCGCCAGCAGCGTCGCATTCGACTATGGCTACACCTTC. Its translation is CASSVAFDYGYTF.

This rearrangement joins TRBV7-6 to TRBJ2-5; D is perhaps TRBD2 (6 bases). The CDR3 consists of 15 residues. The germline gives CDR1 SGHVS, CDR2 FNYEAQ. Trimming took off 6 bases at V and 5 bases at J, with 19 bases between the two ends. In DNA, the CDR3 is TGTGCCAGCAGTACCCTTGACGGGGGTGGGGAGACCCAGTACTTC. Its protein is CASSTLDGGGETQYF.

This clonotype has a count of ten or more. The CDR3 DNA is TGTGCCAGCAGCCGAGGGGCAGAGCAGTTCTTC. As protein: CASSRGAEQFF. J is TRBJ2-1 and V is TRBV7-9, with D possibly called TRBD1 or TRBD2 (5 bases each). CDR1 SEHNR and CDR2 FQNEAQ come from the germline V gene (reference sequence). Trimming shortened V by 5 bases and J by 10 bases, and 9 bases separated the two germline ends. This CDR3 region has 11 residues.

The rearrangement joins TRBV4-1 to TRBJ2-7; maybe TRBD2 (5 bases). The CDR3 is 17 residues long. V shed 2 bases and J shed 1 base, with 18 bases lying between them. Per germline, CDR1 MGHRA and CDR2 YSYEKL. The CDR3 bases are TGCGCCAGCAGCCAACCGACCGACGGGATGTCTTCCTACGAGCAGTACGTC. This encodes CASSQPTDGMSSYEQYV.

The chain carries TRBV7-9 and TRBJ1-4, with D perhaps matching TRBD1 (5 bases). Deletions cut 7 bases from V and 7 bases from J, with 16 bases between. CDR1 is SEHNR and CDR2 is FQNEAQ in the germline V gene (reference sequence). This CDR3 is 14 amino acids long. The CDR3 spells CASMEDGGGEKLFF. CDR3 sequence (DNA): TGTGCCAGCATGGAGGACGGGGGAGGTGAAAAACTGTTTTTT.

This chain connects TRBV15 to TRBJ1-3; D may be TRBD1 (5 bases). Trimming left V 0 bases short and J 7 bases short, with 19 bases between. CDR1 and CDR2 from the germline V gene are LNHNV and YYDKDF (reference sequence). This CDR3 is 17 amino acids long. The CDR3, as DNA: TGTGCCACCAGCAGAGATATAGGCGCGTCGTGGGGGAACACCATATATTTT. This sequence encodes CATSRDIGASWGNTIYF.

This clonotype was seen ten or more times. This sequence joins TRBV3-1 and TRBJ2-1; D gene unclear. The CDR3 covers 13 residues. Trimming left V 4 bases short and J 5 bases short, with 9 bases between. Germline V gene lookup returns CDR1 LGHDT and CDR2 YNNKEL (reference sequence). As DNA, the CDR3 is TGTGCCAGCAGCCGCACCCTGGACAATGAGCAGTTCTTC. The encoded protein is CASSRTLDNEQFF.

The chain carries TRBV7-2 and TRBJ2-4, with TRBD2 identical over 12 bases. In germline, CDR1 is SGHTA, CDR2 FQGNSA. CDR3 length: 17 residues. V shed 3 bases, J shed 7 bases, and the junction held 10 bases outside the gene matches. The DNA of the CDR3 is TGTGCCAGCAGCTTCCACCCCCAGACTAGCGGGAGCAACATTCAGTACTTC. Translated, it gives CASSFHPQTSGSNIQYF.

V usage is TRBV20-1 and J usage is TRBJ1-4; D is uncertain. Germline V CDR1 and CDR2: DFQATT, SNEGSKA (reference sequence). The CDR3 runs 13 residues. Trimming removed 2 bases from V and 0 bases from J, with 4 bases in between. The CDR3 loop is CSARRPTNEKLFF. The CDR3 bases are TGCAGTGCTAGACGCCCAACTAATGAAAAACTGTTTTTT.

The chain combines TRBV10-1 with TRBJ2-2, with unresolved D. This CDR3 spans 13 amino acids. V was clipped by 6 bases and J by 6 bases, with 11 bases between them. Germline V gene sequence: CDR1 WNHNN, CDR2 SYGVQD (reference sequence). The CDR3 nucleotides are TGCGCCAGCAGCCACAATAACCCCGGGGAGCTGTTTTTT. Translation: CASSHNNPGELFF.

The chain combines TRBV7-9 with TRBJ1-1; weak D call: TRBD1 (5 bases). Germline V gives CDR1 SEHNR, CDR2 FQNEAQ (reference sequence). The V and J ends lost 10 bases and 6 bases respectively, with 18 bases between them. The CDR3 totals 13 residues. This CDR3 is CATDSGEKAEAFF. The CDR3 nucleotides read TGTGCCACCGACTCGGGGGAAAAGGCTGAAGCTTTCTTT.

This clonotype was counted a single time. The chain joins TRBV12-3 or TRBV12-4 to TRBJ2-2; 13 bases are a match to TRBD2. With 5 bases clipped from V and 1 base from J, the junction kept 4 bases outside the gene matches. This CDR3 spans 17 amino acids. The CDR3 is CASSGGTSGENTGELFF. The DNA for the CDR3 is TGTGCCAGCAGTGGAGGGACTAGCGGGGAGAACACCGGGGAGCTGTTTTTT.

The V and J genes are TRBV20-1 and TRBJ2-7; D is unclear. Germline V lookup: CDR1 DFQATT, CDR2 SNEGSKA (reference sequence). This CDR3 has 15 amino acids. V lost 0 bases, J lost 3 bases, and 15 bases lay in between. DNA for the CDR3: TGCAGTGCTAGAGATTTCAGCGAGGCCAACTACGAGCAGTACTTC. As protein: CSARDFSEANYEQYF.

This clonotype was picked up a small number of times. This sequence joins TRBV10-3 and TRBJ2-1; 8 bases are a match to TRBD1. The CDR3 consists of 15 residues. CDR1 ENHRY and CDR2 SYGVKD come from the germline V gene. J was trimmed by 0 bases and V by 6 bases; bases with no gene match: 4. CDR3 sequence: CAIRETGDSYNEQFF. In nucleotides, the CDR3 is TGTGCCATCAGGGAGACAGGGGACTCCTACAATGAGCAGTTCTTC.